The 17 T cell receptor beta chains given below trace back to one sample, sequenced in a study of shared clonotypes between healthy human individuals. TCRdb's table, derived via immunoSEQ multiplex PCR, lists solely in-frame clones and lacks some. The profile shows roughly 760,000 clones, approximately 79% of them singletons. Input material: memory CD4+ T cells sorted from blood. Subset described: CD45RA-negative fraction. The receptors shown here come from a woman aged 25-40 years in good health.

This sequence joins TRBV5-6 and TRBJ1-4; no clear D gene. There are 14 residues in the CDR3. V shed 5 bases and J shed 2 bases, with 10 bases lying between them. Germline V gene lookup returns CDR1 SGHDT and CDR2 YYEEEE. The CDR3 here is CASRAKFTNEKLFF. CDR3 coding DNA: TGTGCCAGCAGGGCGAAGTTCACTAATGAAAAACTGTTTTTT.

The chain uses TRBV11-2 and TRBJ1-4; a possible D gene is TRBD1 (6 bases). The CDR3 has 13 amino acids. Germline V gives CDR1 SGHAT, CDR2 FQNNGV. Trimming shortened V by 5 bases and J by 12 bases, and 16 bases separated the two germline ends. The CDR3 here is CASSRRDIAELFF. For the CDR3, the DNA is TGTGCCAGCAGCCGAAGGGACATTGCCGAACTGTTTTTT.

To note about this clone: This sample also contains other DNA sequences that code for the same CDR3. The V gene is TRBV4-1, the J gene TRBJ1-5; D remains unclear. This CDR3 is 14 amino acids long. V was cut by 0 bases and J by 3 bases, with 6 bases left in between. Germline assignment: CDR1 MGHRA and CDR2 YSYEKL. CDR3 bases: TGCGCCAGCAGCCAAGATAGGAACAATCAGCCCCAGCATTTT. Amino acid sequence: CASSQDRNNQPQHF.

The genes are TRBV28 and TRBJ1-2, with D tentatively TRBD1 (6 bases). The CDR3 has 17 amino acids. Germline V gene sequence: CDR1 MDHEN, CDR2 SYDVKM. Deletions cut 6 bases from V and 1 base from J, with 21 bases between. As DNA, the CDR3 is TGTGCCAGCAGGGCTCGACAGGTGGTTACACTTAACTATGGCTACACCTTC. Amino acid sequence: CASRARQVVTLNYGYTF.

This clone was detected only a few times. The V call is TRBV10-2, the J call TRBJ1-2; D gene ambiguous. V was trimmed by 2 bases and J by 7 bases, leaving 11 bases between them. The CDR3 sequence is 13 residues long. From germline, CDR1 is WSHSY and CDR2 SAAADI. Here the CDR3 DNA reads TGCGCCAGCAGTGAGCTCCAGACGGGTGGCTACACCTTC. It codes for CASSELQTGGYTF.

The V gene is TRBV2, the J gene TRBJ1-1; D unresolved. This CDR3 region has 11 residues. Per germline, CDR1 SNHLY and CDR2 FYNNEI. Trimming shortened V by 3 bases and J by 6 bases, and 5 bases separated the two germline ends. The CDR3 coding sequence is TGTGCCAGCAGTGACAGCCCTGAAGCTTTCTTT. It encodes CASSDSPEAFF.

With respect to this clone: The sample contains more than one DNA sequence encoding this CDR3. The rearrangement joins TRBV5-1 to TRBJ2-3; the D is unclear. V was shortened by 0 bases and J by 0 bases, with 5 bases between the two germline ends. The CDR3 is 14 amino acids. Looked up from germline, CDR1 is SGHRS and CDR2 is YFSETQ. This CDR3 is CASSLGSSTDTQYF. The CDR3 DNA follows: TGCGCCAGCAGCTTGGGTTCCAGCACAGATACGCAGTATTTT.

This chain uses TRBV29-1 with TRBJ2-3; D gene unclear. Germline loops: CDR1 SQVTM, CDR2 ANQGSEA. CDR3 length: 14 residues. V gave up 2 bases and J gave up 0 bases, with 9 bases separating them. The CDR3 DNA reads TGCAGCGTTGAAAGAACAGCTAGCACAGATACGCAGTATTTT. It codes for CSVERTASTDTQYF.

This clone has more than one count but fewer than ten. The chain has TRBV19 and TRBJ1-1; unclear D gene. Germline assignment: CDR1 LNHDA and CDR2 SQIVND (reference sequence). V dropped 4 bases and J dropped 0 bases, with 3 bases sitting between them. The CDR3 extends over 12 amino acids. CDR3 residues: CASSTLNTEAFF. In DNA, the CDR3 is TGTGCCAGTAGTACACTGAACACTGAAGCTTTCTTT.

The V call is TRBV5-1, the J call TRBJ2-1; D not certain. The CDR3 sequence is 14 residues long. The V gene lost 0 bases and the J gene lost 8 bases, with 12 bases spanning the gap. Germline V gene lookup returns CDR1 SGHRS and CDR2 YFSETQ. The DNA of the CDR3 is TGCGCCAGCAGCTTGGGTAACGAACGGGATGAGCAGTTCTTC. Protein sequence: CASSLGNERDEQFF.

The V and J genes are TRBV9 and TRBJ2-7; unclear D gene. CDR1 SGDLS and CDR2 YYNGEE come from the germline V gene. Trimming pared 2 bases from V and 3 bases from J, leaving 6 bases between. The CDR3 covers 12 residues. The CDR3 DNA reads TGTGCCAGCAGCGTTAGTATCTACGAGCAGTACTTC. Residues: CASSVSIYEQYF. Filled out from reference TRBV9 and TRBJ2-7, the complete variable domain reads DSGVTQTPKHLITATGQRVTLRCSPRSGDLSVYWYQQSLDQGLQFLIQYYNGEERAKGNILERFSAQQFPDLHSELNLSSLELGDSALYFCASSVSIYEQYFGPGTRLTVT.

Details on this clone: This likely comes from a read error, as the CDR3 has no conserved phenylalanine or tryptophan at its end. No DNA is shown, since the ends of the CDR3 on it are uncertain; the CDR3 is the one TCRdb lists. CDR3 sequence reads: CARGRGPAK. The V call is TRBV6-5, the J call TRBJ2-7; the table's D call, TRBD2, has no DNA check behind it. The CDR3 has 9 amino acids, counting both end residues. Germline CDR1 is MNHEY and CDR2 is SVGAGI.

A remark on this clone: A far larger clone lies a single base away; this is likely a read error. V usage is TRBV6-1 and J usage is TRBJ1-3; D unclear. Between the trimmed V and J ends, which lost 7 bases and 5 bases, there was a span of 12 bases. This CDR3 has 13 residues. Germline CDR1 MNHNS, CDR2 SASEGT. The CDR3 sequence: CASIKESRNTIYF. In DNA, the CDR3 is TGTGCCAGCATAAAGGAGTCTAGAAACACCATATATTTT.

This chain joins TRBV12-5 and TRBJ1-1; 8 bases are a match to TRBD1. Germline CDR1 is LGHNT and CDR2 is FRNRAP. Trimming cost V 6 bases and J 0 bases; bases outside gene matches: 12. The CDR3 runs to 17 residues. The CDR3 sequence is CASGSGGRGLVNTEAFF. The CDR3 nucleotides read TGTGCTAGTGGGTCCGGGGGCAGGGGGCTCGTGAACACTGAAGCTTTCTTT.

The chain couples TRBV4-2 to TRBJ2-3; D might be TRBD2 (7 bases). V was shortened by 1 base and J by 8 bases, with 22 bases between the two germline ends. The CDR3 sequence is 17 residues long. Germline CDR1 is LGHNA and CDR2 is YNFKEQ. The chain's CDR3 is CASSQGGPARGLGTQYF. The CDR3 DNA is TGTGCCAGCAGCCAAGGGGGACCCGCGCGGGGGCTCGGTACGCAGTATTTT.

The gene calls are TRBV2 and TRBJ1-1; 8 positions match TRBD1. The CDR3 is 14 amino acids. Germline CDR1 SNHLY, CDR2 FYNNEI. J was trimmed by 1 base and V by 7 bases; bases with no gene match: 5. The CDR3: CASTWTGRNTEAFF. In DNA, the CDR3 is TGTGCCAGCACGTGGACAGGGAGGAACACTGAAGCTTTCTTT.

This clone has only a few counts. The chain joins TRBV4-2 to TRBJ2-1; 10 bases are shared with TRBD2. The CDR3 totals 16 residues. Trimming cost V 4 bases and J 6 bases; bases outside gene matches: 9. Germline CDR1 is LGHNA and CDR2 is YNFKEQ. The CDR3 DNA reads as TGTGCCAGCAGCCCCACCCTAGCGGGAGACGGCAATGAGCAGTTCTTC. Protein sequence: CASSPTLAGDGNEQFF.